One sample yielded the 7 T cell receptor beta chains listed below, sequenced in a study of response to subunit inactivated influenza vaccine. From the RT-PCR reads, TCRdb called clonotypes with MiXCR, one entry per CDR3 protein. The sample contains about 300,000 distinct CDR3 sequences, 21% of which appear only once. The source material was PBMCs from blood, sampled 21 months after vaccination. These TCRs come from a man aged 50 to 69 who received an inactivated influenza vaccine.

In its sample, this clonotype was seen a few times. The chain recombines TRBV5-1 with TRBJ1-5; TRBD1 matches at 9 bases. The ends lost 4 bases at V and 6 bases at J; junction bases unmatched: 8. CDR1 and CDR2 from the germline V gene are SGHRS and YFSETQ. This CDR3 has 15 amino acids. DNA of the CDR3: TGCGCCAGCAGCCCGGACAGGGGACGAGGTCAGCCCCAGCATTTT. It is translated as CASSPDRGRGQPQHF.

The chain has TRBV15 and TRBJ2-1; 10 bases are shared with TRBD2. Trimming removed 2 bases from V and 9 bases from J; junction bases left unmatched: 7. Germline V CDR1 and CDR2: LNHNV, YYDKDF (reference sequence). The CDR3 totals 15 residues. CDR3 nucleotides: TGTGCCACCAGCAGACGAGCGGGGGGGCGCGGTGAGCAGTTCTTC. It encodes CATSRRAGGRGEQFF.

The chain joins TRBV20-1 to TRBJ2-7, with 12 bases matching TRBD1. CDR3 length: 16 residues. V trimming: 0 bases; J trimming: 7 bases; junction bases outside the gene matches: 10. Looked up from germline, CDR1 is DFQATT and CDR2 is SNEGSKA (reference sequence). The CDR3 protein is CSARELTGQGAYEQYF. CDR3 coding DNA: TGCAGTGCTAGAGAGCTCACGGGACAGGGGGCATATGAGCAGTACTTC.

The J gene is TRBJ2-2, the V gene TRBV7-8; TRBD1 aligns across 7 bases. This CDR3 has 14 amino acids. V lost 5 bases, J lost 5 bases, and 5 bases stayed unmatched. Germline values: CDR1 SGHVS, CDR2 FQNEAQ. The CDR3 is CASSRDRTTGELFF. DNA for the CDR3: TGTGCCAGCAGCAGGGACAGAACTACCGGGGAGCTGTTTTTT.

The table lists this clonotype with a few counts. The chain combines TRBV10-3 with TRBJ1-5, with 7 bases identical to TRBD1. Germline V gene lookup returns CDR1 ENHRY and CDR2 SYGVKD. The CDR3 totals 14 residues. Trimming cost V 5 bases and J 4 bases; bases outside gene matches: 5. CDR3: CAISPDRRNQPQHF. CDR3 in DNA: TGTGCCATCAGTCCGGACAGGCGGAATCAGCCCCAGCATTTT.

The chain uses TRBV12-3 or TRBV12-4 and TRBJ1-2; the D gene is possibly TRBD1 (6 bases). The CDR3 loop spans 14 amino acids. The V end lost 6 bases, the J end lost 0 bases, and 11 bases lay between the germline ends. The DNA for the CDR3 is TGTGCCAGCAGACGAGGGGGAGCTAACTATGGCTACACCTTC. Its protein product is CASRRGGANYGYTF.

The chain combines TRBV20-1 with TRBJ2-2; D possibly corresponds to TRBD1 (5 bases). V gave up 3 bases and J gave up 2 bases, with 16 bases separating them. This CDR3 has 16 amino acids. In germline, CDR1 is DFQATT, CDR2 SNEGSKA (reference sequence). CDR3 sequence (DNA): TGCAGTGCTAGGACAGACCCGAATAGCAACACCGGGGAGCTGTTTTTT. Amino acids: CSARTDPNSNTGELFF.